The source of this T cell receptor (beta chain) is a study of blood T cell repertoires in COVID-19. Overall study: Sources were T cells, B-cell-depleted T cells, or PBMCs; the material itself was cDNA or gDNA.

CDR3 length equals 14 residues. Germline assignment: CDR1 SGDLS and CDR2 YYNGEE. Between the trimmed V and J ends, which lost 1 base and 3 bases, there was a span of 10 bases. The method was immunoSEQ multiplex PCR; TCRdb's version includes in-frame clones alone and lacks a portion of them. The sample contains approximately 130,000 clones, 80% to 85% of which appear only once. The sequence came from a man aged 25-40 years who had recovered from COVID-19. This chain links TRBV9 with TRBJ1-2; D remains ambiguous. Sequencing was performed on PBMCs or T cells enriched from blood (not recorded which). The CDR3 is CASSVSDTYYGYTF. CDR3 in DNA: TGTGCCAGCAGCGTAAGCGATACCTACTATGGCTACACCTTC.